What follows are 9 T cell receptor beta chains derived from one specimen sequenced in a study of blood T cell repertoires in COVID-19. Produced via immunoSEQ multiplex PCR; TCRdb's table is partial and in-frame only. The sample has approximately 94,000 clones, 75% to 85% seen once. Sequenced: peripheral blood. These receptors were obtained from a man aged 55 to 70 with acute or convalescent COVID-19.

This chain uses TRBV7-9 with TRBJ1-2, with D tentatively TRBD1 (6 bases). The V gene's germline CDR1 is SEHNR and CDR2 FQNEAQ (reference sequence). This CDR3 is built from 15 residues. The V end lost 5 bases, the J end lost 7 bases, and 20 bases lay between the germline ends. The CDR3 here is CASSKEDSWQRGYTF. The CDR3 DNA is TGTGCCAGCAGCAAAGAGGACAGCTGGCAACGTGGCTACACCTTC. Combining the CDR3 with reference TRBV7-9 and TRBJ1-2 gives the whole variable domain DTGVSQNPRHKITKRGQNVTFRCDPISEHNRLYWYRQTLGQGPEFLTYFQNEAQLEKSRLLSDRFSAERPKGSFSTLEIQRTEQGDSAMYLCASSKEDSWQRGYTFGSGTRLTVV.

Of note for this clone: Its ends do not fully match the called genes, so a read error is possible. The CDR3 sequence is CASNQVGGVGADTQYF. CDR3 DNA sequence: TGTGCCAGCAACCAAGTCGGGGGGGTAGGTGCAGATACGCAGTATTTT. V usage is TRBV14 and J usage is TRBJ2-3; 8 bases align to TRBD2. This CDR3 is built from 16 residues. Germline CDR1 SGHDN, CDR2 FVKESK. The variable domain in full, completed from reference TRBV14 and TRBJ2-3, reads EAGVTQFPSHSVIEKGQTVTLRCDPISGHDNLYWYRRVMGKEIKFLLHFVKESKQDESGMPNNRFLAERTGGTYSTLKVQPAELEDSGVYFCASNQVGGVGADTQYFGPGTRLTVL.

CDR3 nucleotide sequence: TGTGCCAGCCCTCAGCCCCTCCACTTT. Protein: CASPQPLHF. The chain couples TRBV5-4 to TRBJ1-6, with D unclear. CDR1 is SGHNT and CDR2 is YYREEE in the germline V gene (reference sequence). The CDR3 consists of 9 residues. The V gene lost 7 bases and the J gene lost 13 bases, with 6 bases spanning the gap.

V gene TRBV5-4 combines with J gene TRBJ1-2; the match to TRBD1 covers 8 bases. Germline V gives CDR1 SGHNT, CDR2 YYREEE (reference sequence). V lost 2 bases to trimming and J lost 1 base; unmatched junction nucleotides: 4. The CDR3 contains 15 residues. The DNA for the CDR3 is TGTGCCAGCAGCTTCTTTACAGGGGGTAACTATGGCTACACCTTC. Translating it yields CASSFFTGGNYGYTF.

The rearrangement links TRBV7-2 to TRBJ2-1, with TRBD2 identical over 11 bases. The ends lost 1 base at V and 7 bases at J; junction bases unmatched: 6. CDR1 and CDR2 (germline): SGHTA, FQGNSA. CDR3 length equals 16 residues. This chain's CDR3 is CASSLVSGGAWNEQFF. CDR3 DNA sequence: TGTGCCAGCAGCTTAGTTAGCGGGGGGGCCTGGAATGAGCAGTTCTTC.

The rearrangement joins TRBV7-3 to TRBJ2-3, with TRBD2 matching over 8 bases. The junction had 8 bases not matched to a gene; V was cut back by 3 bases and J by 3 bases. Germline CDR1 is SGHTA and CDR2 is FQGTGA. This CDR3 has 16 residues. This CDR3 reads CASSLGTSRVTDTQYF. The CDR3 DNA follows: TGTGCCAGCAGCTTGGGGACTAGTAGGGTAACAGATACGCAGTATTTT. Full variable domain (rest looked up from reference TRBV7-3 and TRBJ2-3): GAGVSQTPSNKVTEKGKYVELRCDPISGHTALYWYRQSLGQGPEFLIYFQGTGAADDSGLPNDRFFAVRPEGSVSTLKIQRTERGDSAVYLCASSLGTSRVTDTQYFGPGTRLTVL.

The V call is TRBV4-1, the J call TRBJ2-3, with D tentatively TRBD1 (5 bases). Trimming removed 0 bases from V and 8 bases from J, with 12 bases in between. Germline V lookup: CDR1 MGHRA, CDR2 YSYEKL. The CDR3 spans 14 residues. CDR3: CASSQDPTGATQYF. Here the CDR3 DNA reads TGCGCCAGCAGCCAAGATCCTACAGGAGCTACGCAGTATTTT.

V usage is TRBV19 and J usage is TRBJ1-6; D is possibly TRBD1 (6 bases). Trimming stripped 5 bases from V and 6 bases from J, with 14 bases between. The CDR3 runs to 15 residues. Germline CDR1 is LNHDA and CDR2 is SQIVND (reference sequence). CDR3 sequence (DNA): TGTGCCAGTAGTGGATCGGGACAAATTAATTCACCCCTCCACTTT. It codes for CASSGSGQINSPLHF.

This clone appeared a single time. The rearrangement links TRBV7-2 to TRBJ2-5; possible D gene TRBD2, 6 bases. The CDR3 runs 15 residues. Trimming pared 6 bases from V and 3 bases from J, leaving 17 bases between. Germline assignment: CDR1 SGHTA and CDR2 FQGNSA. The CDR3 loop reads CASSYGGAGKETQYF. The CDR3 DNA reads TGTGCCAGCAGTTATGGAGGGGCAGGGAAAGAGACCCAGTACTTC.